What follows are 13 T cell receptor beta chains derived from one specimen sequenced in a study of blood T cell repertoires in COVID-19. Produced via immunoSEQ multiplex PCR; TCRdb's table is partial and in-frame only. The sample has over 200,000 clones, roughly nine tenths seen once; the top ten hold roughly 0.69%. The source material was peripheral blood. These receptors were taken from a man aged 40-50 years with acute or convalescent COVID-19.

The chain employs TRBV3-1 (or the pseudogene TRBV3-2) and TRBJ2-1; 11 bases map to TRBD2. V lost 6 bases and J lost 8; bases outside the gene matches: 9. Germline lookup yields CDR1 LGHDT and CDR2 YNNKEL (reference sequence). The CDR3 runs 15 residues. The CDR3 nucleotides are TGTGCCAGCAGGCTAGCGGGGGGCGCGTGGGATGAGCAGTTCTTC. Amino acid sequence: CASRLAGGAWDEQFF.

The CDR3 region has the DNA TGTGCCAGCAGCTTATTCTGGCGGGACAGGGACGAAAAACTGTTTTTT. Its protein is CASSLFWRDRDEKLFF. The chain carries TRBV11-2 and TRBJ1-4, with TRBD1 matching over 9 bases. Germline loops: CDR1 SGHAT, CDR2 FQNNGV. Trimming cost V 2 bases and J 8 bases; bases outside gene matches: 9. This CDR3 has 16 amino acids.

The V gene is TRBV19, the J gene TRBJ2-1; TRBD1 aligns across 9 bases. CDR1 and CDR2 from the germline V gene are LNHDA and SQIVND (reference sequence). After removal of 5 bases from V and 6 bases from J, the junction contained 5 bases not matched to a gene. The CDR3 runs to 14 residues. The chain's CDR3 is CASSPGQGSNEQFF. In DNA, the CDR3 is TGTGCCAGTAGTCCGGGACAGGGATCCAATGAGCAGTTCTTC. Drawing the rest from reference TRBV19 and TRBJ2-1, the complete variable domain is DGGITQSPKYLFRKEGQNVTLSCEQNLNHDAMYWYRQDPGQGLRLIYYSQIVNDFQKGDIAEGYSVSREKKESFPLTVTSAQKNPTAFYLCASSPGQGSNEQFFGPGTRLTVL.

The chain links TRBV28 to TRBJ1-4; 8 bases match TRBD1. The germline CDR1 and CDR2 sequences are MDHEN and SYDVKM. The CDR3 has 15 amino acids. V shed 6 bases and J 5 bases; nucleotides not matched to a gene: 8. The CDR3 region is CASRAPGQENEKLFF. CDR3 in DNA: TGTGCCAGCAGGGCCCCGGGACAGGAGAATGAAAAACTGTTTTTT.

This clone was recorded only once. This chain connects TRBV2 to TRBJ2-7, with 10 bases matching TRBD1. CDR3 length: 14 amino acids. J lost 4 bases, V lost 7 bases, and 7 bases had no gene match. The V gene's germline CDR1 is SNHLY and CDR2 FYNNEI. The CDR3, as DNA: TGTGCCAGCACATCGAGGACAGGGGGTTACGAGCAGTACTTC. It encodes CASTSRTGGYEQYF.

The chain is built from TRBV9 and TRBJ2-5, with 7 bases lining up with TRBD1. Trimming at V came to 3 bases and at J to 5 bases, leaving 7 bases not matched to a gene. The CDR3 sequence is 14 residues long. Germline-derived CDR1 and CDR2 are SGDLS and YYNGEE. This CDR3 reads CASSAGQPEETQYF. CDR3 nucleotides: TGTGCCAGCAGCGCGGGACAGCCTGAGGAGACCCAGTACTTC.

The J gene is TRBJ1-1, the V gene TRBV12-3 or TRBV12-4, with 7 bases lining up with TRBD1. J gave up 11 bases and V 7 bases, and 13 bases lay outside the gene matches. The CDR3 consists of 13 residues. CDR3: CASTIWGQPGAFF. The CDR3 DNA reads TGTGCCAGCACCATTTGGGGACAGCCGGGGGCTTTCTTT.

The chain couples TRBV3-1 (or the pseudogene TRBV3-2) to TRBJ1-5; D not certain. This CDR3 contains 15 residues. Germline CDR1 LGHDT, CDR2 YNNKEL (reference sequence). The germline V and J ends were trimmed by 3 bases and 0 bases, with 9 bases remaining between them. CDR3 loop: CASSQGSGSNQPQHF. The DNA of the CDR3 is TGTGCCAGCAGCCAGGGGAGCGGTAGCAATCAGCCCCAGCATTTT.

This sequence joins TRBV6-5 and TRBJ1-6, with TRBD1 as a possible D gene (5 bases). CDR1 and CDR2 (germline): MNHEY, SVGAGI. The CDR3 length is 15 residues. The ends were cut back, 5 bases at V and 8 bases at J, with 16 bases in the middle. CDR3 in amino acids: CASSRETGVDSPLHF. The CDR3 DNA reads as TGTGCCAGCAGTCGCGAAACAGGAGTGGATTCACCCCTCCACTTT.

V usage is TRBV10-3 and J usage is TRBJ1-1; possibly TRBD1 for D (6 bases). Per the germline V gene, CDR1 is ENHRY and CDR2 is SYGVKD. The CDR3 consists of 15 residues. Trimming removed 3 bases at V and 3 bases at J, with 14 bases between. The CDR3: CAISDRQGMYTEAFF. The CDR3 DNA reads TGTGCCATCAGTGACCGGCAGGGGATGTACACTGAAGCTTTCTTT.

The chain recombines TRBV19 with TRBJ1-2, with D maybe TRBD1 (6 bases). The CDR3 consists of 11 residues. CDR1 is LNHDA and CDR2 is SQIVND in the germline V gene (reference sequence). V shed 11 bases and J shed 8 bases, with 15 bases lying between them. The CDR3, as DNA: TGTGCCCTACTCGGTGGGGGCGGCTACACCTTC. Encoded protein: CALLGGGGYTF.

The CDR3 sequence: CASFGTSATGELFF. The CDR3 DNA reads TGCGCCAGTTTCGGGACTAGTGCCACCGGGGAGCTGTTTTTT. V usage is TRBV10-2 and J usage is TRBJ2-2, with 8 bases lining up with TRBD2. V gave up 9 bases and J gave up 4 bases; unmatched junction bases: 7. CDR1 and CDR2 from the germline V gene are WSHSY and SAAADI. The CDR3 is 14 residues long.

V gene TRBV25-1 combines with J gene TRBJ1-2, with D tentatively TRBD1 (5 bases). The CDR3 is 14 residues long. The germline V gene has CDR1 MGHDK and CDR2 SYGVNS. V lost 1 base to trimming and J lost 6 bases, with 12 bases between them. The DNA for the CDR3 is TGTGCCAGCAGTGAATTTCGGGGGATGGATGGCTACACCTTC. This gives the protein CASSEFRGMDGYTF.